This T cell receptor (beta chain) was obtained from a study of PD-1 blockade in classical Hodgkin lymphoma. This table comes from immunoSEQ multiplex PCR, and its TCRdb copy is limited to in-frame clones, with some not included. The data contain around 32,000 clones, roughly 90% of them singletons. Germline V gene sequence: CDR1 SGHRS, CDR2 YFSETQ. The CDR3 consists of 16 residues. J gave up 0 bases and V 4 bases, and 5 bases lay outside the gene matches. Time point denoted: newly diagnosed, previously untreated cHL patient sample. Purification of CD4+ T cells from thawed PBMCs was achieved by magnetic negative selection.

The chain is built from TRBV5-1 and TRBJ2-1; the match to TRBD2 covers 9 bases. The clonotype was recovered from a human donor with classical Hodgkin lymphoma. Material for sequencing was CD4+ T cells from blood. The chain's CDR3 is CASSPTSGRSYNEQFF. The CDR3 DNA follows: TGCGCCAGCAGCCCGACTAGCGGCCGCTCCTACAATGAGCAGTTCTTC.